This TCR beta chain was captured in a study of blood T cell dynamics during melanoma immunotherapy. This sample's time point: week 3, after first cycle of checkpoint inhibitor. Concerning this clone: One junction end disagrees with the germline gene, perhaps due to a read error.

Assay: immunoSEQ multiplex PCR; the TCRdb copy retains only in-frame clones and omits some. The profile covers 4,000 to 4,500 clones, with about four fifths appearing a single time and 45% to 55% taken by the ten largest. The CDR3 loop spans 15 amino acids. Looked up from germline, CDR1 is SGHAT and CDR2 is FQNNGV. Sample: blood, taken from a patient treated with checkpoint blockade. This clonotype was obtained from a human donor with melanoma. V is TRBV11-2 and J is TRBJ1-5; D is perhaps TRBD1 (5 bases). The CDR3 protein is CASSLGGSGNRPQHF. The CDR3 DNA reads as TGTGCCAGCAGCCTGGGGGGTAGTGGCAATCGGCCCCAGCATTTT.